The rows below give T cell receptor beta chains drawn from one sample of a study of blood T cell repertoires in COVID-19. Here immunoSEQ multiplex PCR was the method, and the copy in TCRdb shows in-frame clones only, minus some. The sample contains roughly 360,000 clones, around 87% of which appear only once. Sequencing was performed on PBMCs or T cells enriched from blood (not recorded which). The receptors were gathered from a woman between 25 and 40 years old with acute COVID-19. Each CDR3 is given with its conserved first and last residue. A D gene is named only where the DNA matches it firmly. Where a row states a size, it is once, few, many or the class of an expanded clone; other rows omit it.

CDR3 DNA: TGTGCCAGCAGTCCCACCCCTCGCGGCGAGCAGTACTTC; CDR3 protein: CASSPTPRGEQYF; D gene: NA; V gene: TRBV28; clone size: NA; J gene: TRBJ2-7
CDR3 DNA: TGTGCCAGCAGCCAAGCGGGGGGGCCGGCAGATACGCAGTATTTT; CDR3 protein: CASSQAGGPADTQYF; D gene: TRBD2; V gene: TRBV7-9; clone size: NA; J gene: TRBJ2-3
CDR3 DNA: TGTGCCAGTAGTATTACCCTAGCGGGGGGCCTCACAGATACGCAGTATTTT; CDR3 protein: CASSITLAGGLTDTQYF; D gene: TRBD2; V gene: TRBV19; clone size: NA; J gene: TRBJ2-3
CDR3 DNA: TGTGCCAGCAGCAATCTCGGGGGGCGCGGCACCGGGGAGCTGTTTTTT; CDR3 protein: CASSNLGGRGTGELFF; D gene: NA; V gene: TRBV5-4; clone size: NA; J gene: TRBJ2-2
CDR3 DNA: TGTGCCAGCAGCGAAAACCCGACAGGGACTAATTCACCCCTCCACTTT; CDR3 protein: CASSENPTGTNSPLHF; D gene: TRBD1; V gene: TRBV9; clone size: NA; J gene: TRBJ1-6
CDR3 DNA: TGTGCCAGCAGCTACCGGGGGGGCAGCACAGATACGCAGTATTTT; CDR3 protein: CASSYRGGSTDTQYF; D gene: TRBD2; V gene: TRBV7-2; clone size: NA; J gene: TRBJ2-3
CDR3 DNA: TGTGCCAGCAGTATTAATTGGGGCGAAGCTAACTATGGCTACACCTTC; CDR3 protein: CASSINWGEANYGYTF; D gene: NA; V gene: TRBV3-1/TRBV3-2; clone size: NA; J gene: TRBJ1-2
CDR3 DNA: TGTGCTAGTGGTTGGGGACAGGGCCTTGGGGGAGGCCAGCCCCAGCATTTT; CDR3 protein: CASGWGQGLGGGQPQHF; D gene: TRBD1; V gene: TRBV12-5; clone size: few; J gene: TRBJ1-5
CDR3 DNA: TGTGCCAGCAGCTTATGGGGTGGGAGTAGCAATCAGCCCCAGCATTTT; CDR3 protein: CASSLWGGSSNQPQHF; D gene: NA; V gene: TRBV11-2; clone size: NA; J gene: TRBJ1-5
CDR3 DNA: TGTGCCAGCAGTTACTCAACCGTCGGGACCTACGAGCAGTACTTC; CDR3 protein: CASSYSTVGTYEQYF; D gene: NA; V gene: TRBV6-2/TRBV6-3; clone size: NA; J gene: TRBJ2-7
CDR3 DNA: TGTGCCAGCAGTCGAGGAGCAGTAATTTATGGCTACACCTTC; CDR3 protein: CASSRGAVIYGYTF; D gene: NA; V gene: TRBV3-1/TRBV3-2; clone size: NA; J gene: TRBJ1-2
CDR3 DNA: TGTGCCAGCAGTAAGAAGGACAGAGGGGGATCACCCCTCCACTTT; CDR3 protein: CASSKKDRGGSPLHF; D gene: NA; V gene: TRBV2; clone size: NA; J gene: TRBJ1-6
CDR3 DNA: TGTGCCAGCAGCCCCACCGACCGGGGGGTCTATGGCTACACCTTC; CDR3 protein: CASSPTDRGVYGYTF; D gene: NA; V gene: TRBV13; clone size: once; J gene: TRBJ1-2
CDR3 DNA: TGTGCCAGCAGCTGGAATCTGGGACAGTCTGGAAACACCATATATTTT; CDR3 protein: CASSWNLGQSGNTIYF; D gene: TRBD1; V gene: TRBV5-8; clone size: NA; J gene: TRBJ1-3
CDR3 DNA: TGTGCCACCAGCAGCCGCCGGAGGGGCGGGGATGAAAAACTGTTTTTT; CDR3 protein: CATSSRRRGGDEKLFF; D gene: NA; V gene: TRBV15; clone size: NA; J gene: TRBJ1-4
CDR3 DNA: TGTGCCAGCAGTTACTCGAAGCGGGCAAGGCAGCCCCAGCATTTT; CDR3 protein: CASSYSKRARQPQHF; D gene: NA; V gene: TRBV6-5; clone size: NA; J gene: TRBJ1-5
CDR3 DNA: TGTGCCAGCAGAGCTCTAACACAGGGCCACTATGGCTACACCTTC; CDR3 protein: CASRALTQGHYGYTF; D gene: NA; V gene: TRBV27; clone size: NA; J gene: TRBJ1-2
CDR3 DNA: TGTGCCACCAGTGTGTTAGGGACTAGCGGGGGGGCCTCCGGGGAGCTGTTTTTT; CDR3 protein: CATSVLGTSGGASGELFF; D gene: TRBD2; V gene: TRBV24-1; clone size: once; J gene: TRBJ2-2
CDR3 DNA: TGTGCCAGCAGCTTAGGGCTTGTGGGGAGGAATTCACCCCTCCACTTT; CDR3 protein: CASSLGLVGRNSPLHF; D gene: NA; V gene: TRBV5-6; clone size: NA; J gene: TRBJ1-6
CDR3 DNA: TGTGCCAGCTCACGGGGAGCAACTAATGAAAAACTGTTTTTT; CDR3 protein: CASSRGATNEKLFF; D gene: NA; V gene: TRBV18; clone size: NA; J gene: TRBJ1-4
CDR3 DNA: TGCAGCGTTGCGGGTGTAGGGCTAGCGGGGGAGCAGTTCTTC; CDR3 protein: CSVAGVGLAGEQFF; D gene: TRBD2; V gene: TRBV29-1; clone size: NA; J gene: TRBJ2-1
CDR3 DNA: TGTGCCACCAGTGATTCCTCTAGCGGGGGGGCTTTGGATGAGCAGTTCTTC; CDR3 protein: CATSDSSSGGALDEQFF; D gene: TRBD2; V gene: TRBV24-1; clone size: NA; J gene: TRBJ2-1
CDR3 DNA: TGTGCCTGGAGTAGCTTAAGCTCCTACGAGCAGTACTTC; CDR3 protein: CAWSSLSSYEQYF; D gene: NA; V gene: TRBV30; clone size: NA; J gene: TRBJ2-7
CDR3 DNA: TGTGCCAGCAGCCGGGGGACAGCCGCCAATTCACCCCTCCACTTT; CDR3 protein: CASSRGTAANSPLHF; D gene: TRBD1; V gene: TRBV5-4; clone size: NA; J gene: TRBJ1-6
CDR3 DNA: TGTGCCAGCAGCAAAGGGGGAGAGAACACTGAAGCTTTCTTT; CDR3 protein: CASSKGGENTEAFF; D gene: NA; V gene: TRBV21-1; clone size: NA; J gene: TRBJ1-1
CDR3 DNA: TGTGCCAGCGGGCCGGGACTAGCGGGGGGGCCGCAGTACTTC; CDR3 protein: CASGPGLAGGPQYF; D gene: TRBD2; V gene: TRBV6-5; clone size: NA; J gene: TRBJ2-7
CDR3 DNA: TGTGCCAGCAGCTTAATCCTCACAGATACGCAGTATTTT; CDR3 protein: CASSLILTDTQYF; D gene: NA; V gene: TRBV7-3; clone size: NA; J gene: TRBJ2-3
CDR3 DNA: TGTGCCAGCTCACCATTTGGGCAGGGAAACACCATATATTTT; CDR3 protein: CASSPFGQGNTIYF; D gene: NA; V gene: TRBV18; clone size: NA; J gene: TRBJ1-3
CDR3 DNA: TGTGCCAGTAGTATCGGGACACAACTTAATGAAAAACTGTTTTTT; CDR3 protein: CASSIGTQLNEKLFF; D gene: NA; V gene: TRBV19; clone size: NA; J gene: TRBJ1-4
CDR3 DNA: TGCAGCGTTGAAGAGAGAGGCAGTGGGACTGAAGCTTTCTTT; CDR3 protein: CSVEERGSGTEAFF; D gene: NA; V gene: TRBV29-1; clone size: NA; J gene: TRBJ1-1
CDR3 DNA: TGTGCCAGCAGTTACTCTGCAGCCTATAATTCACCCCTCCACTTT; CDR3 protein: CASSYSAAYNSPLHF; D gene: NA; V gene: TRBV6-5; clone size: once; J gene: TRBJ1-6
CDR3 DNA: TGTGCCAGGCGACAGGGTTCACCCCTCCACTTT; CDR3 protein: CARRQGSPLHF; D gene: TRBD1; V gene: TRBV6-8; clone size: NA; J gene: TRBJ1-6